This T cell receptor (beta chain) stems from a study of identical twins. Overall study results and limits: Out-of-frame alpha sequences common to twins exhibited an excess of low generation probability.

This clonotype was picked up many times. Its specificity is not known. This CDR3 region has 15 residues. With V trimmed by 6 bases and J by 1 base, 6 bases remained unmatched. TCRdb fed the 5' RACE reads into MiXCR, producing one record per CDR3 protein. The repertoire includes approximately 680,000 distinct CDR3 sequences, under 8.5% of them detected once, and 1.6% sits in the top ten. Another study also made use of these data, one on yellow fever vaccine responses in identical twins.

Input material: PBMCs. The chain is built from TRBV12-3 or TRBV12-4 and TRBJ2-7, with 10 bases lining up with TRBD2. The receptor comes from a young woman in good health. The CDR3 DNA sequence: TGTGCCAGCAGACTTAGCGGGAGGCAATCCTACGAGCAGTACTTC. This translates into CASRLSGRQSYEQYF.